This T cell receptor (beta chain) was recovered during a study of blood T cell repertoires in COVID-19. This clone was seen a few times. Germline CDR1 reads KGHDR; CDR2 reads SFDVKD. V lost 4 bases to trimming and J lost 3 bases, with 6 bases between them. The CDR3 has 13 amino acids. Original data processing: Amplification of reference gene primers provided the estimated nucleated cell counts. Clones were sequenced by immunoSEQ multiplex PCR, and TCRdb holds only the in-frame ones, with some missing. That table supplies the V and J calls and clone size; D and trimming were determined from the DNA. The table has about 73,000 clones, roughly 80% seen once; the top ten hold roughly 5.7%.

The clonotype originates from a woman aged 60-75 years with acute or convalescent COVID-19. Sequencing input: peripheral blood. This sequence joins TRBV24-1 and TRBJ1-5, with no clear D. The CDR3 loop reads CATSETANQPQHF. CDR3 DNA sequence: TGTGCCACCAGTGAAACAGCCAATCAGCCCCAGCATTTT.